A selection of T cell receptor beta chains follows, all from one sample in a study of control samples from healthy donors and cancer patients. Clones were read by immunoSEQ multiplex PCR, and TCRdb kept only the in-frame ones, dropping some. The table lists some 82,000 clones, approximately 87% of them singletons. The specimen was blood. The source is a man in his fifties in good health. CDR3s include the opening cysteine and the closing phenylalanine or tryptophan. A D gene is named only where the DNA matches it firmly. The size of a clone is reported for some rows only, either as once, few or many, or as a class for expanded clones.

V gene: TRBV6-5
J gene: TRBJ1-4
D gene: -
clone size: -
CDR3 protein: CASSFGRGEKLFF
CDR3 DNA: TGTGCCAGCAGTTTCGGTAGAGGTGAAAAACTGTTTTTT

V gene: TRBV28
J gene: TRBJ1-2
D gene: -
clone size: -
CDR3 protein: CATLTQGGYGYTF
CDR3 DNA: TGTGCCACCTTGACTCAAGGTGGCTATGGCTACACCTTC

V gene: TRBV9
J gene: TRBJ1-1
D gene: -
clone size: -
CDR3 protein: CASSRGSTEAFF
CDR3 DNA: TGTGCCAGCAGCAGGGGTTCCACTGAAGCTTTCTTT

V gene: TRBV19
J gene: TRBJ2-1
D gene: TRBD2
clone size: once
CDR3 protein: CASSMPGGSYNEQFF
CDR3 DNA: TGTGCCAGTAGTATGCCCGGGGGGTCCTACAATGAGCAGTTCTTC

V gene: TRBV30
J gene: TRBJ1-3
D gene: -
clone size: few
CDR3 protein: CAWARNRAEGNTIYF
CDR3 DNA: TGTGCCTGGGCCCGTAACAGGGCTGAGGGAAACACCATATATTTT

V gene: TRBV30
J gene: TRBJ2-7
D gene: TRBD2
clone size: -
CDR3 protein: CASSPGLAGEYEQYF
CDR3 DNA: TGTGCCAGCAGCCCGGGACTAGCGGGAGAGTACGAGCAGTACTTC

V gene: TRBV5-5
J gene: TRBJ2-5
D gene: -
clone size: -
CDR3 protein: CASSLMYSGAIKETQYF
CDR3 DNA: TGTGCCAGCAGCTTGATGTATTCGGGTGCCATCAAAGAGACCCAGTACTTC

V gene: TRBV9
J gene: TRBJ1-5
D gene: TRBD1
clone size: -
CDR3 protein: CASSVAGGRGQPQHF
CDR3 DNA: TGTGCCAGCAGCGTAGCAGGGGGCAGAGGTCAGCCCCAGCATTTT

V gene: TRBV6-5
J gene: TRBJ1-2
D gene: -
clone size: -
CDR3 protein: CASNLYGYTF
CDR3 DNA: TGTGCCAGCAACCTCTATGGCTACACCTTC

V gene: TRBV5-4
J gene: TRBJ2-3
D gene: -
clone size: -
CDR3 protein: CASSLGRSTDTQYF
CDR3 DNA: TGTGCCAGCAGCTTGGGGCGGAGCACAGATACGCAGTATTTT

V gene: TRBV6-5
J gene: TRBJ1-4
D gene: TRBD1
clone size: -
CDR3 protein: CASSYSGQGPRGLFF
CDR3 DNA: TGTGCCAGCAGTTACTCCGGACAGGGACCTAGGGGACTGTTTTTT

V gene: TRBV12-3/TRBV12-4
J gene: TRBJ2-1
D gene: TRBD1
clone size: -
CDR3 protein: CASKGQGLTEQFF
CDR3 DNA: TGTGCCAGCAAGGGACAGGGGCTGACTGAGCAGTTCTTC

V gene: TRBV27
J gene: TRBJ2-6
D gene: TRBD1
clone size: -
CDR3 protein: CASSFLWGQVFSGANVLTF
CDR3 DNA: TGTGCCAGCAGTTTCCTTTGGGGACAGGTTTTCTCTGGGGCCAACGTCCTGACTTTC

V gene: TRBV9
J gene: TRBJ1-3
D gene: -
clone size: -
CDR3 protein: CASSGWTEGNTIYF
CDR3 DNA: TGTGCCAGCAGCGGATGGACGGAGGGAAACACCATATATTTT

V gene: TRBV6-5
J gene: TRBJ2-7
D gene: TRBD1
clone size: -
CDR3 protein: CASSLILPGQGGEQYF
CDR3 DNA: TGTGCCAGCAGTTTAATACTTCCGGGACAGGGAGGCGAGCAGTACTTC

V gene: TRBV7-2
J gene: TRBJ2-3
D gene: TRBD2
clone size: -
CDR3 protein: CASSQRWGGTQYF
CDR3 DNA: TGTGCCAGCAGCCAAAGATGGGGGGGTACGCAGTATTTT

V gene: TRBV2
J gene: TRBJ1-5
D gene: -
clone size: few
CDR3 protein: CASLQVRNQPQHF
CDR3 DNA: TGTGCCAGCCTACAGGTCCGGAATCAGCCCCAGCATTTT

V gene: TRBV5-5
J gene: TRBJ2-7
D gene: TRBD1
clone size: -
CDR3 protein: CASSFYPGTGSEQYF
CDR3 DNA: TGTGCCAGCAGCTTTTACCCCGGGACAGGGAGCGAGCAGTACTTC

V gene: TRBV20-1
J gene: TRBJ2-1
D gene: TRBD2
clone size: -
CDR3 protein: CSASTSGGSSYNEQFF
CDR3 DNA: TGCAGTGCTAGTACTAGCGGGGGAAGCTCCTACAATGAGCAGTTCTTC

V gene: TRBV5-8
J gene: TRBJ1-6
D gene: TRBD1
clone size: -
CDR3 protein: CASSDRGTYNSPLHF
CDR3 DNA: TGTGCCAGCAGCGACAGGGGCACCTATAATTCACCCCTCCACTTT

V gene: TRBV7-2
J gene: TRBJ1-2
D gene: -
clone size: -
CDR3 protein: CASSLVHGTANYGYTF
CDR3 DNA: TGTGCCAGCAGCTTGGTGCATGGGACCGCTAACTATGGCTACACCTTC

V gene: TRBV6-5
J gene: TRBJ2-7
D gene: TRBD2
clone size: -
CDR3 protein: CASSYSGGGYEQYF
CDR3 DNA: TGTGCCAGCAGTTACTCCGGGGGGGGCTACGAGCAGTACTTC

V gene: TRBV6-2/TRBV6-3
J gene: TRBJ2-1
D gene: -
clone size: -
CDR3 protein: CASSSAAYNEQFF
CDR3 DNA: TGTGCCAGCAGTTCCGCGGCCTACAATGAGCAGTTCTTC

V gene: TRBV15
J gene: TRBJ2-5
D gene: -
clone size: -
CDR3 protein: CATSSAAEYRGTQYF
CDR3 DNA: TGTGCCACCAGCAGTGCCGCAGAATATCGGGGGACCCAGTACTTC

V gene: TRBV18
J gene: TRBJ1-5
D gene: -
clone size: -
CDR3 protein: CASSPDGPTGQPQHF
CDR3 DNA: TGTGCCAGCTCACCGGACGGCCCTACTGGTCAGCCCCAGCATTTT

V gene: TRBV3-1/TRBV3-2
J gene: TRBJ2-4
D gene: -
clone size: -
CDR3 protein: CASSQGFVAKNIQYF
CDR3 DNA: TGTGCCAGCAGCCAGGGTTTTGTAGCCAAAAACATTCAGTACTTC

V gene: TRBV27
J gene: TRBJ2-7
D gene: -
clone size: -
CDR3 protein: CASSLLGDEEYF
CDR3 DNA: TGTGCCAGCAGCCTCCTGGGGGACGAAGAGTACTTC

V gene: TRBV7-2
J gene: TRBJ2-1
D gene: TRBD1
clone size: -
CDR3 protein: CASSTQGDGEQFF
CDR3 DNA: TGTGCCAGCAGCACCCAGGGGGACGGTGAGCAGTTCTTC

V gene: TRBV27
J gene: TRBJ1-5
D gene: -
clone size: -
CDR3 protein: CASSPVRGSNQPQHF
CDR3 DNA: TGTGCCAGCAGCCCCGTCAGGGGCAGCAATCAGCCCCAGCATTTT

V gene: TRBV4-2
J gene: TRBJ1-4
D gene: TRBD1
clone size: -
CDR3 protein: CASSRGTGEEKLFF
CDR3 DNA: TGTGCCAGCAGCCGCGGGACAGGGGAGGAAAAACTGTTTTTT

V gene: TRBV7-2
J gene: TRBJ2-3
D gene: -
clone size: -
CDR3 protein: CASSSRGAADTQYF
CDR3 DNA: TGTGCCAGCAGCTCACGGGGGGCGGCAGATACGCAGTATTTT

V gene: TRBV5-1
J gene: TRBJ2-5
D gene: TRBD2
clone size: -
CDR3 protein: CASRREGRTWETQYF
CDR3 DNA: TGCGCCAGCAGACGGGAGGGGAGGACGTGGGAGACCCAGTACTTC

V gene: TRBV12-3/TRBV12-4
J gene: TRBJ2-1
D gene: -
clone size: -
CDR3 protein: CASRTDGPEQFF
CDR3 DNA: TGTGCCAGCAGAACCGATGGCCCTGAGCAGTTCTTC

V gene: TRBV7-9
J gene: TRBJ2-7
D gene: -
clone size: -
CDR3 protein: CASSPRGPYEQYF
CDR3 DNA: TGTGCCAGCAGTCCCCGGGGCCCCTACGAGCAGTACTTC

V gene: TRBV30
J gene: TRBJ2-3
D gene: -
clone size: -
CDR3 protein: CAWTGASRTDTQYF
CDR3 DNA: TGTGCCTGGACTGGGGCCTCACGCACAGATACGCAGTATTTT

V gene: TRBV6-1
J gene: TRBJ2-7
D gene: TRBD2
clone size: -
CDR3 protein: CASSEGGGSIYEQYF
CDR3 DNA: TGTGCCAGCAGTGAAGGAGGCGGGAGTATCTACGAGCAGTACTTC

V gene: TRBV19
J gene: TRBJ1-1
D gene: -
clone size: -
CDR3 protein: CASREQGNTEAFF
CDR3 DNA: TGTGCCAGTAGAGAACAGGGCAACACTGAAGCTTTCTTT

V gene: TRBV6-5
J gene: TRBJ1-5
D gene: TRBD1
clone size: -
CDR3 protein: CASSLGQHQPQHF
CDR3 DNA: TGTGCCAGCAGTTTGGGACAGCATCAGCCCCAGCATTTT

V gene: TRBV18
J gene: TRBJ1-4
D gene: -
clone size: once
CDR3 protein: CASSPTGGGEKLFF
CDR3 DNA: TGTGCCAGCTCACCCACGGGGGGTGGTGAAAAACTGTTTTTT

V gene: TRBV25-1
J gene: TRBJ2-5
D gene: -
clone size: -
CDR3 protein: CASSDSIGAGTQYF
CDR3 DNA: TGTGCCAGCAGTGATTCCATAGGGGCGGGGACCCAGTACTTC

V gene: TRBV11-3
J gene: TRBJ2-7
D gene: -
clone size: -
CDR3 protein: CASSFFNRAGYEQYF
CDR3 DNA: TGTGCCAGCAGCTTTTTCAACAGGGCCGGCTACGAGCAGTACTTC

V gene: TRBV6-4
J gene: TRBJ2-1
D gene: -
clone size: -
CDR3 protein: CASSPPDRYNEQFF
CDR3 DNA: TGTGCCAGCAGTCCTCCTGACAGGTACAATGAGCAGTTCTTC

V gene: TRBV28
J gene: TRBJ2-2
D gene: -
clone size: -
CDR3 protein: CASSLFDRGIGELFF
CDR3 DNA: TGTGCCAGCAGTTTATTCGACAGAGGGATCGGGGAGCTGTTTTTT

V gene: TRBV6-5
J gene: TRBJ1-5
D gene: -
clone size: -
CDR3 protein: CASSYAAEAQHF
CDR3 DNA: TGTGCCAGCAGTTACGCCGCCGAAGCCCAGCATTTT

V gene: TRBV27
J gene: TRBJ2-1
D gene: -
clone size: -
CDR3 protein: CASSFQGHSSYNEQFF
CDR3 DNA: TGTGCCAGCAGTTTCCAGGGACATTCATCCTACAATGAGCAGTTCTTC

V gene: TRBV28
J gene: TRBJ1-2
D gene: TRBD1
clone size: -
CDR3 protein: CASTGGQGYGYTF
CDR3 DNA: TGTGCCAGCACCGGGGGACAGGGCTATGGCTACACCTTC

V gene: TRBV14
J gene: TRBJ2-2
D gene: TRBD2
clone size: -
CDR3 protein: CASSQDNPASGRGRTGELFF
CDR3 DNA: TGTGCCAGCAGCCAAGATAATCCGGCTAGCGGGAGGGGAAGGACCGGGGAGCTGTTTTTT

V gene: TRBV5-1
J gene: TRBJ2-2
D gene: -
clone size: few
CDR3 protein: CASSLEPSTGELFF
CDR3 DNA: TGCGCCAGCAGCTTGGAACCATCCACCGGGGAGCTGTTTTTT

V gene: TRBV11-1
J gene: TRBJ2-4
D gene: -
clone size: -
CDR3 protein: CASSLAERWNIQYF
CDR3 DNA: TGTGCCAGCAGCTTAGCGGAGAGATGGAACATTCAGTACTTC

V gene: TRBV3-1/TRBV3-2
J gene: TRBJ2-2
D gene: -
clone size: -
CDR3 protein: CASSLNTNTGELFF
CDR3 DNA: TGTGCCAGCAGCCTTAACACAAACACCGGGGAGCTGTTTTTT

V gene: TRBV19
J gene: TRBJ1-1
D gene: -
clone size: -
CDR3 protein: CASSKLGTMNTEAFF
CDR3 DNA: TGTGCCAGTAGTAAATTGGGGACAATGAACACTGAAGCTTTCTTT

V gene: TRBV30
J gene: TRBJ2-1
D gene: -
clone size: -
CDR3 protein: CASGSGFYNEQFF
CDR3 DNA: TGTGCCTCGGGGAGCGGGTTTTACAATGAGCAGTTCTTC

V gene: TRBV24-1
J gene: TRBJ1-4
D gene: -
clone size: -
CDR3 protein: CATTGARQVFNEKLFF
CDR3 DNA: TGTGCCACCACGGGGGCCCGACAGGTTTTTAATGAAAAACTGTTTTTT

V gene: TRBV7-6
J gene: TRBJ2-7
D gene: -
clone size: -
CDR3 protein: CASSLREGTEQYF
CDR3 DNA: TGTGCCAGCAGCCTCCGGGAAGGGACCGAGCAGTACTTC

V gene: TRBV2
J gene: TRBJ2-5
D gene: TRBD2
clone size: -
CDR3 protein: CASRPLAGGQETQYF
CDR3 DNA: TGTGCCAGCAGGCCCTTAGCGGGGGGACAAGAGACCCAGTACTTC

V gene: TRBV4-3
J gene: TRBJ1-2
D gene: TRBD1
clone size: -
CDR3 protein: CASSQGGTGTLYGYTF
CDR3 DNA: TGCGCCAGCAGCCAAGGCGGGACAGGCACTCTCTATGGCTACACCTTC

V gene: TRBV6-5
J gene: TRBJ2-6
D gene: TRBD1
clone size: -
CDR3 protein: CASSWDSSGANVLTF
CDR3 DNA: TGTGCCAGCAGTTGGGACAGCTCTGGGGCCAACGTCCTGACTTTC

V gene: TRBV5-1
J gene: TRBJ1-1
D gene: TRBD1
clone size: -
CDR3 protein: CASSFNPGQRMNTEAFF
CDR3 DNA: TGCGCCAGCAGCTTCAACCCGGGACAGAGGATGAACACTGAAGCTTTCTTT

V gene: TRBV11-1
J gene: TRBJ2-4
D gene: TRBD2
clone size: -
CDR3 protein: CASSLAGRVAGGRNIQYF
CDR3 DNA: TGTGCCAGCAGCTTAGCGGGGAGAGTAGCGGGAGGGAGAAACATTCAGTACTTC